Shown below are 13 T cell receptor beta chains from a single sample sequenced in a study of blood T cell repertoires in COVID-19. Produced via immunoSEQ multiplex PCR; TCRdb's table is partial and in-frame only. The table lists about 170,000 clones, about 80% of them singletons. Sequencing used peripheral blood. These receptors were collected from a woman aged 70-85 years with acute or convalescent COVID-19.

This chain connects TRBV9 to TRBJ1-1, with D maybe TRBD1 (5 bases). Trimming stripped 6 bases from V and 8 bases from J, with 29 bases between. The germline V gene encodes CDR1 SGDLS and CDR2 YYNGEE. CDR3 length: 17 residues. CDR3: CASTKDIFPLHSEEAFF. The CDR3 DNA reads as TGTGCCAGCACTAAGGACATCTTCCCACTGCATTCGGAAGAAGCTTTCTTT. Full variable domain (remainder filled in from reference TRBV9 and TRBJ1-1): DSGVTQTPKHLITATGQRVTLRCSPRSGDLSVYWYQQSLDQGLQFLIQYYNGEERAKGNILERFSAQQFPDLHSELNLSSLELGDSALYFCASTKDIFPLHSEEAFFGQGTRLTVV.

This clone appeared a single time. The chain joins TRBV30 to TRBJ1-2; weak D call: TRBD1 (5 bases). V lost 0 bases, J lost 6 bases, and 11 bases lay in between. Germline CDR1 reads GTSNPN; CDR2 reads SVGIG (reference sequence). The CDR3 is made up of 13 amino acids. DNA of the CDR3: TGTGCCTGGAGTGTACTCGGGGGTCATGGCTACACCTTC. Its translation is CAWSVLGGHGYTF.

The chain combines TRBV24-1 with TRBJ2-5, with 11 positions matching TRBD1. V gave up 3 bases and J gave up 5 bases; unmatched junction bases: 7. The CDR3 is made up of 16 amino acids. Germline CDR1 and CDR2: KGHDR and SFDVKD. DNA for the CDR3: TGTGCCACCAGTGATCCGCGGACAGGGGGCGAGGAGACCCAGTACTTC. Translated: CATSDPRTGGEETQYF.

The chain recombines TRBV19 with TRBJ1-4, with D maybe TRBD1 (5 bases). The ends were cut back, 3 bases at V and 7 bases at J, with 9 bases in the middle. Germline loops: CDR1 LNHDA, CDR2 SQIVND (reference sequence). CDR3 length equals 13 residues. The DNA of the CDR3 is TGTGCCAGTAGTATCAGGACAACTGAAAAACTGTTTTTT. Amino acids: CASSIRTTEKLFF.

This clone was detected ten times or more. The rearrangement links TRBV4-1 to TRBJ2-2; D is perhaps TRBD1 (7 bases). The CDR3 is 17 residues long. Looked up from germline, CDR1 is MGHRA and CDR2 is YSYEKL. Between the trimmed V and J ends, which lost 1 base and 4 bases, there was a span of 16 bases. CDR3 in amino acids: CASSQGGGGVGTGELFF. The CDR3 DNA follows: TGCGCCAGCAGCCAAGGAGGGGGCGGGGTTGGCACCGGGGAGCTGTTTTTT.

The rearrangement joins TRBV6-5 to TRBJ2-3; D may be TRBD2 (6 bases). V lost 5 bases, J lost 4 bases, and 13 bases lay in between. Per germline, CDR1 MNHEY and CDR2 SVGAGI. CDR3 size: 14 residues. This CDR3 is CASSPRGVADTQYF. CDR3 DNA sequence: TGTGCCAGCAGTCCGCGCGGGGTCGCAGATACGCAGTATTTT.

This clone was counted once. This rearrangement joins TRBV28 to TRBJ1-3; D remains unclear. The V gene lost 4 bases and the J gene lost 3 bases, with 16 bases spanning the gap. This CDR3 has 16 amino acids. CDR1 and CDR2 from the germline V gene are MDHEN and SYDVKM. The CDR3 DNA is TGTGCCAGCAGTTCAAGTGGGAGCATGAGTGGAAACACCATATATTTT. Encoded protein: CASSSSGSMSGNTIYF.

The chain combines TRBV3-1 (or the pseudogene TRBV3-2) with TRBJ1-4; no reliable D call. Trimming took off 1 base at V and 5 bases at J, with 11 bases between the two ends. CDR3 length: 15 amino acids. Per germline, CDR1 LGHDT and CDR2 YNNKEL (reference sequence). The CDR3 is CASSQGTAGNEKLFF. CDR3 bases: TGTGCCAGCAGCCAAGGGACCGCGGGGAATGAAAAACTGTTTTTT.

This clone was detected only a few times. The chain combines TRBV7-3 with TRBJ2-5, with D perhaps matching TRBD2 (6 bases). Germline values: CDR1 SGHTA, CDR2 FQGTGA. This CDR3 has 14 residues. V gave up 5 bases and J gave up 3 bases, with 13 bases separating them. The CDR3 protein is CASSAGGNKETQYF. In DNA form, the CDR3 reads TGTGCCAGCAGCGCCGGGGGAAACAAAGAGACCCAGTACTTC.

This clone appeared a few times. The CDR3 region has the DNA TGTGCCAGCAGCCCCCTAGCGGGAATCACAGATACGCAGTATTTT. Encoded protein: CASSPLAGITDTQYF. The rearrangement joins TRBV9 to TRBJ2-3, with TRBD2 identical over 9 bases. Germline assignment: CDR1 SGDLS and CDR2 YYNGEE. The ends lost 4 bases at V and 2 bases at J; junction bases unmatched: 5. This CDR3 comprises 15 residues.

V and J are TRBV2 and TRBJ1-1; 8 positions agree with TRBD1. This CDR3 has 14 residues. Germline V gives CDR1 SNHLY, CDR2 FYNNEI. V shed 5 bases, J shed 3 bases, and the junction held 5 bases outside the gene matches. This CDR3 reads CASSRDRRDTEAFF. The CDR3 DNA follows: TGTGCCAGCAGTAGGGACAGGCGCGACACTGAAGCTTTCTTT.

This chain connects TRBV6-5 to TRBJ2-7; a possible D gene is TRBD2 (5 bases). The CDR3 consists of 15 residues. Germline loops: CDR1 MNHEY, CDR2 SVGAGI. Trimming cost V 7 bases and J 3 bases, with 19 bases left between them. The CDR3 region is CASTVPLRRDYEQYF. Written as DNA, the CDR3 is TGTGCCAGCACCGTACCCCTTCGCCGGGACTACGAGCAGTACTTC.

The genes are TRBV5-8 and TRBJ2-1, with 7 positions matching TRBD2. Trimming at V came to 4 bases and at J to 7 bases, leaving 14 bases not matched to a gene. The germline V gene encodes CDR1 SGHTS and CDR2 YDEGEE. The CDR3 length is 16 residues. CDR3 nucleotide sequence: TGTGCCAGCAGCCCACCTTGGGGGGGTGTAAGGAATGAGCAGTTCTTC. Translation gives CASSPPWGGVRNEQFF.